This TCR beta chain originates from a study of T cells after posttransplantation cyclophosphamide. Sequencing was performed with immunoSEQ multiplex PCR; in TCRdb, only in-frame clones are kept and a portion is missing. The sample shows about 14,000 clones, roughly 84% of them seen only once. With 0 bases removed from V and 3 bases from J, the gap between germline ends came to 16 bases. Germline assignment: CDR1 SGHAT and CDR2 FQNNGV. This CDR3 region has 17 residues. Sampled 1 year posttransplant, controls received myeloablative marrow transplants, methotrexate and a calcineurin inhibitor. General study results and limits: Recipient CMV seropositivity and CMV reactivation strongly tracked TRB clonality. Skin or GI-infiltrating T cells shared few TRB sequences with blood. Donor CD8+ memory clones often dominated recipient blood repertoires at later times.

Concerning this clone: Its antigen is still unknown.

The chain combines TRBV11-2 with TRBJ2-3; D perhaps matches TRBD1 (7 bases). This TCR was recovered from a young adult male patient who received an allogeneic stem cell transplant from a related donor, was CMV-positive, and had no GVHD. Some T cells may have originated in the graft donor. The sequences come from PBMCs, collected approximately 390 days after allogeneic stem cell transplant with calcineurin inhibitor and methotrexate. The CDR3 DNA sequence: TGTGCCAGCAGCTTAGAGGAGGGACAGCAAAAGACAGATACGCAGTATTTT. It specifies CASSLEEGQQKTDTQYF.